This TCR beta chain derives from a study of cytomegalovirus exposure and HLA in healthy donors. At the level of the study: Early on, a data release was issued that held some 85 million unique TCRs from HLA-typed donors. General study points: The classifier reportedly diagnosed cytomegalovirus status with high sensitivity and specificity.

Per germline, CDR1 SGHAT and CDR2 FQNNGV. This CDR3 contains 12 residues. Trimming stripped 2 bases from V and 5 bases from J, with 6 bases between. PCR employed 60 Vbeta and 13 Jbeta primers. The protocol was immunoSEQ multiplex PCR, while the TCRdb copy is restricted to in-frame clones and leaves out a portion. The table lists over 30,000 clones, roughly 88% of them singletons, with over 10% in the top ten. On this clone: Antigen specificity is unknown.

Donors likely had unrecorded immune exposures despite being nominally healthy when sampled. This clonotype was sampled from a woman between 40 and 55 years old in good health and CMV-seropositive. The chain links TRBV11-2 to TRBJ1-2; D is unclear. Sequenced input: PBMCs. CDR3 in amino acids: CASSLHRYGYTF. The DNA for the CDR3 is TGTGCCAGCAGCTTACATCGGTATGGCTACACCTTC.